This T cell receptor beta chain was found in a study of T cell repertoires in cytomegalovirus infection. This clonotype appeared a few times. Its target is unknown. The CDR3 sequence is 14 residues long. V lost 6 bases and J 5 bases, leaving 15 bases between the germline ends. In TCRdb, the reads were re-called with MiXCR into one record per CDR3 protein. The top ten clones hold about 12% of a sample with 650,000 to 850,000 distinct CDR3 sequences, 25% to 30% of them seen once. The TCR sequence derives from a human donor in good health (CMV status not recorded). Some clones in this sample may be carry-over from other donors' samples. The J gene is TRBJ2-3, the V gene TRBV12-3 or TRBV12-4; unclear D gene. Sequenced here: cultured CD8+ T cells from PBMCs, sampled from culture after CMV antigen stimulation. The CDR3: CASSLRADGDTQYF. DNA of the CDR3: TGTGCCAGCAGCCTCCGGGCCGATGGAGATACGCAGTATTTT.